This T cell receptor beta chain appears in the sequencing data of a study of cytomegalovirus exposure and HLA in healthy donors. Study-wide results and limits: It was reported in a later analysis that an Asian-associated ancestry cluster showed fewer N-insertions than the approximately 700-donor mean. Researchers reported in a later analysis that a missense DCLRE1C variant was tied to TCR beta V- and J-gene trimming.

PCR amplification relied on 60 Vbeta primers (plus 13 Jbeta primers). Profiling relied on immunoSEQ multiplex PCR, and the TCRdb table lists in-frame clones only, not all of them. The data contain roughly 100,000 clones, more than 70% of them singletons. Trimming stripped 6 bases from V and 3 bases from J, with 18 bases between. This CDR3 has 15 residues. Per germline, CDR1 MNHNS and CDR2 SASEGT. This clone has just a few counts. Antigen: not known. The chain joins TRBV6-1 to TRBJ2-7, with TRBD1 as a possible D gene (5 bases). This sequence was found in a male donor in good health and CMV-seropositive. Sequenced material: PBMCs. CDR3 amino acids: CASRATGTLGYEQYF. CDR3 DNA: TGTGCCAGCAGAGCAACAGGTACCCTAGGCTACGAGCAGTACTTC.